The 24 T cell receptor beta chains below come from one sample, sequenced in a study of CD8+ T cells in alopecia areata. RNA was extracted and reverse transcribed into cDNA as the sequencing template. Sequenced by immunoSEQ multiplex PCR; TCRdb stores in-frame clones only, minus some. The sample yields 130,000 to 150,000 clones, around four fifths seen once. Noted treatment: oral pan-JAK inhibitor, 5-10 mg twice daily. This specimen was CD8+ T cells sorted from blood, taken at week 4, from a patient treated with tofacitinib. The receptors stem from a human donor with alopecia areata.

V is TRBV27 and J is TRBJ2-3; 10 nucleotides agree with TRBD2. This CDR3 is built from 14 residues. After removal of 2 bases from V and 4 bases from J, the junction contained 0 bases not matched to a gene. Germline lookup yields CDR1 MNHEY and CDR2 SMNVEV (reference sequence). The CDR3 sequence is CASSLSGGADTQYF. The CDR3, as DNA: TGTGCCAGCAGTTTAAGCGGGGGGGCAGATACGCAGTATTTT.

The CDR3 loop is CASSLTGLYEQYF. DNA of the CDR3: TGCGCCAGCAGCTTGACTGGGCTCTACGAGCAGTACTTC. J is TRBJ2-7 and V is TRBV5-1; no clear D. The CDR3 contains 13 residues. Germline loops: CDR1 SGHRS, CDR2 YFSETQ. The V end lost 1 base, the J end lost 3 bases, and 8 bases lay between the germline ends.

The chain uses TRBV10-3 and TRBJ1-3; D is unclear. The CDR3 sequence is 16 residues long. Trimming cost V 0 bases and J 1 base, with 10 bases left between them. Germline CDR1 reads ENHRY; CDR2 reads SYGVKD. This CDR3 reads CAISESSELSGNTIYF. The CDR3, as DNA: TGTGCCATCAGTGAGTCTTCCGAATTATCTGGAAACACCATATATTTT.

This sequence joins TRBV4-1 and TRBJ2-2, with D perhaps matching TRBD1 or TRBD2 (6 bases each). In germline, CDR1 is MGHRA, CDR2 YSYEKL. Trimming removed 7 bases at V and 7 bases at J, with 7 bases between. The CDR3 sequence is 11 residues long. The CDR3 is CASKGGGELFF. The DNA for the CDR3 is TGCGCCAGCAAGGGGGGCGGGGAGCTGTTTTTT.

The chain has TRBV7-9 and TRBJ2-5; D unclear. Germline CDR1 and CDR2: SEHNR and FQNEAQ (reference sequence). Trimming removed 3 bases from V and 4 bases from J, with 12 bases in between. The CDR3 runs to 14 residues. The CDR3 DNA follows: TGTGCCAGCAGCTTTTCTGCAGGAAGAGAGACCCAGTACTTC. Amino acid sequence: CASSFSAGRETQYF. The full variable domain, in which reference TRBV7-9 and TRBJ2-5 provide the parts outside the CDR3, is DTGVSQNPRHKITKRGQNVTFRCDPISEHNRLYWYRQTLGQGPEFLTYFQNEAQLEKSRLLSDRFSAERPKGSFSTLEIQRTEQGDSAMYLCASSFSAGRETQYFGPGTRLLVL.

The chain has TRBV5-6 and TRBJ2-3; the D is unclear. The germline V and J ends were trimmed by 0 bases and 9 bases, with 14 bases remaining between them. The length of the CDR3 is 14 residues. CDR1 is SGHDT and CDR2 is YYEEEE in the germline V gene. CDR3 in DNA: TGTGCCAGCAGCTTGGATCTGGACCCAGGAACGCAGTATTTT. Protein: CASSLDLDPGTQYF.

The chain is built from TRBV7-3 and TRBJ2-2; 7 nucleotides match TRBD1. The ends lost 5 bases at V and 3 bases at J; junction bases unmatched: 6. Germline V gene data show CDR1 as SGHTA and CDR2 as FQGTGA. There are 15 residues in the CDR3. CDR3 nucleotides: TGTGCCAGCAGCGTGACAGGGATCGACACCGGGGAGCTGTTTTTT. Protein: CASSVTGIDTGELFF.

The chain has TRBV9 and TRBJ2-7; D may be TRBD1 (5 bases). V was shortened by 3 bases and J by 0 bases, with 10 bases between the two germline ends. There are 14 residues in the CDR3. From germline, CDR1 is SGDLS and CDR2 YYNGEE. CDR3 sequence: CASSGGRSSYEQYF. CDR3 DNA sequence: TGTGCCAGCAGCGGGGGCAGATCCTCCTACGAGCAGTACTTC.

V gene TRBV29-1 combines with J gene TRBJ1-2, with D uncertain. V shed 8 bases and J shed 5 bases, with 12 bases lying between them. There are 11 residues in the CDR3. Germline values: CDR1 SQVTM, CDR2 ANQGSEA. CDR3 in DNA: TGCAGCCCCCGGAAACCTTATGGCTACACCTTC. Translation gives CSPRKPYGYTF.

The V call is TRBV5-6, the J call TRBJ1-5, with a weak D call TRBD1 (6 bases). The CDR3 is 14 residues long. Between the trimmed V and J ends, which lost 0 bases and 5 bases, there was a span of 9 bases. Germline loops: CDR1 SGHDT, CDR2 YYEEEE. The CDR3 coding sequence is TGTGCCAGCAGCTTGGGGCAGGGGTATCAGCCCCAGCATTTT. Translation gives CASSLGQGYQPQHF.

The gene calls are TRBV27 and TRBJ2-1; unclear D gene. CDR3 size: 14 residues. Trimming left V 7 bases short and J 1 base short, with 11 bases between. CDR1 is MNHEY and CDR2 is SMNVEV in the germline V gene (reference sequence). CDR3 bases: TGTGCCAGCAAGGCAACAAATTCCTACAATGAGCAGTTCTTC. This sequence encodes CASKATNSYNEQFF.

The chain recombines TRBV25-1 with TRBJ1-2; no definite D call. The CDR3 extends over 14 amino acids. CDR1 MGHDK and CDR2 SYGVNS come from the germline V gene. The ends were cut back, 6 bases at V and 8 bases at J, with 19 bases in the middle. The chain's CDR3 is CASSPNGFPGGYTF. As DNA, the CDR3 is TGTGCCAGCAGCCCAAATGGTTTCCCGGGAGGCTACACCTTC.

For this clone: Other DNA sequences in the same sample also yield this CDR3. This chain uses TRBV4-1 with TRBJ2-3; D is uncertain. From germline, CDR1 is MGHRA and CDR2 YSYEKL. With 1 base removed from V and 1 base from J, the gap between germline ends came to 3 bases. This CDR3 spans 13 amino acids. The CDR3 protein is CASSQVGTDTQYF. CDR3 bases: TGCGCCAGCAGCCAAGTGGGCACAGATACGCAGTATTTT.

The J gene is TRBJ2-5, the V gene TRBV7-2; TRBD2 is a possible D gene (7 bases). This CDR3 is built from 17 residues. Between the trimmed V and J ends, which lost 4 bases and 2 bases, there was a span of 20 bases. The germline V gene has CDR1 SGHTA and CDR2 FQGNSA. This CDR3 reads CASSSPGGRGLQETQYF. CDR3 DNA sequence: TGTGCCAGCAGCTCCCCGGGAGGCAGGGGATTACAAGAGACCCAGTACTTC.

The chain is built from TRBV7-9 and TRBJ1-3; maybe TRBD1 (6 bases). CDR1 and CDR2 from the germline V gene are SEHNR and FQNEAQ (reference sequence). Trimming cost V 6 bases and J 4 bases, with 10 bases left between them. This CDR3 contains 13 residues. CDR3 region: CASSSDSGNTIYF. Written as DNA, the CDR3 is TGTGCCAGCAGTTCGGACAGCGGAAACACCATATATTTT.

This chain joins TRBV2 and TRBJ2-4, with TRBD1 matching 9 bases. Per germline, CDR1 SNHLY and CDR2 FYNNEI. J was trimmed by 0 bases and V by 11 bases; bases with no gene match: 8. The CDR3 totals 15 residues. The CDR3 bases are TGTGCCGGCGGCGGACAGGGGAAAGCCAAAAACATTCAGTACTTC. Amino acids: CAGGGQGKAKNIQYF.

The chain uses TRBV7-9 and TRBJ2-1, with TRBD1 matching 10 bases. The CDR3 contains 13 residues. The germline V gene has CDR1 SEHNR and CDR2 FQNEAQ (reference sequence). V shed 5 bases and J 7 bases; nucleotides not matched to a gene: 2. CDR3 protein: CASSLDRGNEQFF. For the CDR3, the DNA is TGTGCCAGCAGCCTGGACAGGGGGAATGAGCAGTTCTTC.

The rearrangement links TRBV7-9 to TRBJ2-7, with 8 bases aligning to TRBD2. Germline lookup yields CDR1 SEHNR and CDR2 FQNEAQ (reference sequence). The CDR3 runs to 17 residues. J lost 0 bases, V lost 2 bases, and 9 bases had no gene match. The CDR3 DNA is TGTGCCAGCAGCTTAACGGGGCGGGGGGCCAGCTCCTACGAGCAGTACTTC. Protein product: CASSLTGRGASSYEQYF.

This sequence joins TRBV7-9 and TRBJ2-4, with unresolved D. From germline, CDR1 is SEHNR and CDR2 FQNEAQ (reference sequence). The CDR3 totals 14 residues. Trimming left V 3 bases short and J 4 bases short, with 10 bases between. In DNA, the CDR3 is TGTGCCAGCAGCTTGGAAGGGCCGAAAAACATTCAGTACTTC. Residues: CASSLEGPKNIQYF.

The rearrangement joins TRBV19 to TRBJ1-1, with D unclear. This CDR3 spans 13 amino acids. Trimming took 3 bases from V and 2 from J, leaving 7 bases between them. From germline, CDR1 is LNHDA and CDR2 SQIVND (reference sequence). This CDR3 reads CASSMVTNTEAFF. As DNA, the CDR3 is TGTGCCAGTAGTATGGTGACTAACACTGAAGCTTTCTTT.

This clone was counted once. This chain joins TRBV29-1 and TRBJ2-2; TRBD1 agrees at 8 bases. With V trimmed by 6 bases and J by 3 bases, 9 bases remained unmatched. From germline, CDR1 is SQVTM and CDR2 ANQGSEA. The CDR3 consists of 15 residues. The CDR3 is CSVSGQGRHTGELFF. Written as DNA, the CDR3 is TGCAGCGTGAGCGGACAGGGCAGGCACACCGGGGAGCTGTTTTTT.

The chain couples TRBV7-6 to TRBJ2-7; 13 bases are a match to TRBD2. Per germline, CDR1 SGHVS and CDR2 FNYEAQ. The CDR3 is 17 amino acids. V lost 1 base, J lost 3 bases, and 6 bases stayed unmatched. The CDR3, as DNA: TGTGCCAGCAGCTTAGAGGGGGGACTAGCGGGGAACTACGAGCAGTACTTC. Translating gives CASSLEGGLAGNYEQYF.

The table lists this clone with a count of one. This sequence joins TRBV4-1 and TRBJ2-5, with 8 bases aligning to TRBD2. Per the germline V gene, CDR1 is MGHRA and CDR2 is YSYEKL. The CDR3 length is 15 residues. V shed 3 bases and J 4 bases; nucleotides not matched to a gene: 7. DNA of the CDR3: TGCGCCAGCAGCCATTACACGGGGGGGCTAGAGACCCAGTACTTC. Translation: CASSHYTGGLETQYF.

V and J are TRBV7-9 and TRBJ2-5; no clear D gene. CDR1 is SEHNR, CDR2 FQNEAQ, per germline (reference sequence). The V and J ends lost 5 bases and 0 bases respectively, with 7 bases between them. The length of the CDR3 is 13 residues. The CDR3 DNA follows: TGTGCCAGCAGCCCGACAAACCAAGAGACCCAGTACTTC. It codes for CASSPTNQETQYF. The full variable domain, its missing parts supplied by reference TRBV7-9 and TRBJ2-5, is DTGVSQNPRHKITKRGQNVTFRCDPISEHNRLYWYRQTLGQGPEFLTYFQNEAQLEKSRLLSDRFSAERPKGSFSTLEIQRTEQGDSAMYLCASSPTNQETQYFGPGTRLLVL.